Listed below are T cell receptor beta chains from one sample, sequenced in a study of blood T cell repertoires in COVID-19. The repertoire was sequenced with immunoSEQ multiplex PCR; TCRdb's copy has only in-frame clones and lacks some. The profile shows about 440,000 clones, around 88% of them singletons. Sequences were obtained from peripheral blood. These TCRs come from a woman aged 30 to 39 with acute or convalescent COVID-19. The CDR3 runs from the conserved cysteine through the conserved F or W. The D gene is left open where the match is weak. Rows may omit the clone size; those that give it use once, few, many or a size class.

d_call	v_call	clone_size	j_call	cdr3_nt	cdr3_aa
TRBD1	TRBV24-1	.	TRBJ1-1	TGTGCCACCAGTGAGCAGGACAGGGATGAAGCTTTCTTT	CATSEQDRDEAFF
.	TRBV19	.	TRBJ2-1	TGTGCCAGTAGTTCTTGGACAGAAAACTACAATGAGCAGTTCTTC	CASSSWTENYNEQFF
.	TRBV2	.	TRBJ1-1	TGTGCCAGCAGTGAAGAGGGGCTCACTGAAGCTTTCTTT	CASSEEGLTEAFF
.	TRBV18	.	TRBJ2-4	TGTGCCAGCTCACCACGGGAGGAGGGAAACATTCAGTACTTC	CASSPREEGNIQYF
.	TRBV27	few	TRBJ2-7	TGTGCCAGCAGTTTGAGAGGAGACAGAGCCTACGAGCAGTACTTC	CASSLRGDRAYEQYF
TRBD2	TRBV11-2	.	TRBJ2-3	TGTGCCAGCAGCTCGGGGGGGCCGGGGGATACGCAGTATTTT	CASSSGGPGDTQYF
.	TRBV25-1	.	TRBJ2-7	TGTGCCAGCAGTCCTCTCGACACTCCGCAGTACTTC	CASSPLDTPQYF
TRBD2	TRBV30	.	TRBJ2-5	TGTGCCTGGAAGACCGGGACTAGCGGACCTCTTGGGTCCCAGTACTTC	CAWKTGTSGPLGSQYF
.	TRBV30	.	TRBJ1-6	TGTGCCTGGAGACAGAGGAGGGGAGGTTCACCCCTCCACTTT	CAWRQRRGGSPLHF
.	TRBV18	.	TRBJ2-5	TGTGCCAGCTCACCAAAGGACTACCAAGAGACCCAGTACTTC	CASSPKDYQETQYF
.	TRBV30	.	TRBJ1-3	TGTGCCTGGAGTGAAACAGGTCGCTCTGGAAACACCATATATTTT	CAWSETGRSGNTIYF
.	TRBV5-1	.	TRBJ2-1	TGCGCCAGCAGCTATTTGTCGAATGAGCAGTTCTTC	CASSYLSNEQFF
.	TRBV11-2	once	TRBJ2-2	TGTGCCAGCAGCTGGGATCGGGGGACCGGGGAGCTGTTTTTT	CASSWDRGTGELFF
.	TRBV6-5	.	TRBJ2-7	TGTGCCAGCAGTTACAAAGCCGAGCAGTACTTC	CASSYKAEQYF
TRBD1	TRBV20-1	.	TRBJ1-4	TGCAGTGCTAGTGTCCGGGGACAGGGTGAAAAACTGTTTTTT	CSASVRGQGEKLFF
TRBD2	TRBV7-8	.	TRBJ2-7	TGTGCCAGCAGCTTAACGGGGGGGGGCCCCAACATATACGAGCAGTACTTC	CASSLTGGGPNIYEQYF
.	TRBV11-2	.	TRBJ1-6	TGTGCCAGCAGCTTAGAGGGGGGGTTGGTGCCCCTCCACTTT	CASSLEGGLVPLHF
TRBD1	TRBV5-4	.	TRBJ1-2	TGTGCCAGCAGCTCTATGACAGGGTTGTTTGATGGCTACACCTTC	CASSSMTGLFDGYTF
.	TRBV2	once	TRBJ2-2	TGTGCCACAGGACAATCCACCACCGGGGAGCTGTTTTTT	CATGQSTTGELFF
.	TRBV2	.	TRBJ1-1	TGTGCCAGCAGTGGGCTCAGGGGGAACACTGAAGCTTTCTTT	CASSGLRGNTEAFF
.	TRBV19	.	TRBJ1-1	TGTGCCAGTACGAACAGATACACTGAAGCTTTCTTT	CASTNRYTEAFF
TRBD1	TRBV7-8	.	TRBJ1-3	TGTGCCAGTAGACAGGGGGCTGTATTTGGAAACACCATATATTTT	CASRQGAVFGNTIYF